A selection of T cell receptor beta chains follows, all from one sample in a study of shared clonotypes between healthy human individuals. Only in-frame clones appear in the TCRdb table, and some are missing; sequencing was by immunoSEQ multiplex PCR. Seen here are fewer than 1.6 million clones, approximately 98.5% observed once, and the top ten hold roughly 0.35%. Sequencing input: naive CD4+ T cells sorted from blood. The receptor set was obtained from a man aged 25-40 years in good health. The CDR3 runs from the conserved cysteine through the conserved F or W. A D gene is named only where the DNA matches it firmly. The size entry is marked missing in some rows and otherwise reads once, few, many or a size class.

d_gene,j_gene,v_gene,abundance,len,CDR3nt,CDR3aa
.,TRBJ2-4,TRBV18,.,18,TGTGCCAGCTCTACATTGGGTATTGACGGGAGTGGCAAAAACATTCAGTACTTC,CASSTLGIDGSGKNIQYF
TRBD2,TRBJ2-7,TRBV27,.,16,TGTGCCAGCAGGCTCCGCTGGGCTAGCGGGACCTACGAGCAGTACTTC,CASRLRWASGTYEQYF
.,TRBJ1-2,TRBV27,.,15,TGTGCCAGCAGTTTAGGGGGGCTCGGTAACTATGGCTACACCTTC,CASSLGGLGNYGYTF
TRBD2,TRBJ2-7,TRBV27,once,15,TGTGCCAGCAGTACTACTAATAGCGGGCGTAGCGAGCAGTACTTC,CASSTTNSGRSEQYF
.,TRBJ2-7,TRBV25-1,.,11,TGTGCCAGCGGGGAGGTGGGCGAGCAGTACTTC,CASGEVGEQYF
TRBD1,TRBJ1-1,TRBV5-1,.,14,TGCGCCAGCAGCTCCCGGACAGGGAATACTGAAGCTTTCTTT,CASSSRTGNTEAFF
.,TRBJ2-1,TRBV9,once,17,TGTGCCAGCAGCCTCGCCCCGACAGGAGGCCTGGGGGGTGAGCAGTTCTTC,CASSLAPTGGLGGEQFF
.,TRBJ1-2,TRBV19,once,13,TGTGCCAGCAAGGGACCGGGGCCTGATGGCTACACCTTC,CASKGPGPDGYTF
.,TRBJ2-6,TRBV14,once,18,TGTGCCAGCAGCCCCCGGCCAGGGTTAAATTCGGGGGCCAACGTCCTGACTTTC,CASSPRPGLNSGANVLTF
.,TRBJ1-1,TRBV5-1,.,13,TGCGCCAGCAGCATACGGGACGGAAATGAAGCTTTCTTT,CASSIRDGNEAFF
.,TRBJ2-3,TRBV11-2,.,16,TGTGCCAGCAGTCTCGCTGGGCTAGCGACCACAGATACGCAGTATTTT,CASSLAGLATTDTQYF
.,TRBJ2-4,TRBV5-1,once,17,TGCGCCAGCAGCTTGGCCCAGGCCTTGGGGCCCAAAAACATTCAGTACTTC,CASSLAQALGPKNIQYF
.,TRBJ1-1,TRBV27,.,15,TGTGCCAGCAGTTTCTTGGGCGGTCCTGCACCTGAAGCTTTCTTT,CASSFLGGPAPEAFF
.,TRBJ2-7,TRBV11-2,.,17,TGTGCCAGCAGCCCCCGCCCTCCTACCGCGGGGTCCTACGAGCAGTACTTC,CASSPRPPTAGSYEQYF